These 4 T cell receptor beta chains were all obtained from the same sample, sequenced in a study of blood T cells in healthy people across ages. Alongside a J-beta primer mix, a sample-barcoded 5' primer served in a second PCR lasting roughly 6 to 12 cycles. TCRdb ran MiXCR on the 5' RACE reads and lists one entry per CDR3 protein. The table has 1,500,000 or so distinct CDR3 sequences, roughly 64% seen once. Sequenced material: blood. The receptors come from a man younger than 35 in good health.

The chain employs TRBV29-1 and TRBJ1-2, with 7 nucleotides matching TRBD1. The length of the CDR3 is 14 residues. Per germline, CDR1 SQVTM and CDR2 ANQGSEA. V lost 0 bases to trimming and J lost 2 bases; unmatched junction nucleotides: 3. The CDR3 region has the DNA TGCAGCGTTGAAGATCCGGACAGGAACTATGGCTACACCTTC. It specifies CSVEDPDRNYGYTF.

J is TRBJ2-1 and V is TRBV12-3 or TRBV12-4; 7 nucleotides agree with TRBD2. The CDR3 is made up of 16 amino acids. J gave up 7 bases and V 10 bases, and 19 bases lay outside the gene matches. The CDR3 sequence is CATANTKSGVGNEQFF. Here the CDR3 DNA reads TGTGCCACCGCGAATACAAAGAGCGGGGTTGGGAATGAGCAGTTCTTC.

V gene TRBV9 combines with J gene TRBJ2-5, with 8 nucleotides matching TRBD1. Germline V gene sequence: CDR1 SGDLS, CDR2 YYNGEE. Germline trimming cut 0 bases from V and 3 bases from J; bases unmatched to any gene: 13. The CDR3 length is 18 residues. Here the CDR3 reads CASSVGGTGQAIKETQYF. Here the CDR3 DNA reads TGTGCCAGCAGCGTAGGGGGAACGGGACAGGCCATAAAAGAGACCCAGTACTTC.

J is TRBJ1-1 and V is TRBV10-2; D is unresolved. With 2 bases removed from V and 3 bases from J, the gap between germline ends came to 10 bases. The CDR3 runs 14 residues. Germline CDR1 WSHSY, CDR2 SAAADI. The CDR3 region has the DNA TGCGCCAGCAGTGAGCGGCCAACCTACACTGAAGCTTTCTTT. This encodes CASSERPTYTEAFF.